The 30 T cell receptor beta chains below all came from one sample that was sequenced in a study of blood T cell repertoires in COVID-19. Sequencing was performed with immunoSEQ multiplex PCR; in TCRdb, only in-frame clones are kept and a portion is missing. The table shows 65,000 to 85,000 clones, with 78% occurring only once. The sample comprised peripheral blood. The receptors come from a human donor in a cohort sampled during active COVID-19.

For the CDR3, the DNA is TGTGCCAGCAGCCCCCCGGGACAATGGAACACTGAAGCTTTCTTT. Protein sequence: CASSPPGQWNTEAFF. The rearrangement uses TRBV7-9 and TRBJ1-1; maybe TRBD1 (6 bases). V lost 5 bases and J lost 1, with 14 bases in between. Per germline, CDR1 SEHNR and CDR2 FQNEAQ (reference sequence). The length of the CDR3 is 15 residues.

This clone was counted only a few times. The rearrangement links TRBV7-2 to TRBJ2-3; 10 positions match TRBD2. V gave up 1 base and J gave up 3 bases; unmatched junction bases: 7. The CDR3 spans 17 residues. Germline V gene lookup returns CDR1 SGHTA and CDR2 FQGNSA. This CDR3 is CASSLDGLAGVTDTQYF. CDR3 sequence (DNA): TGTGCCAGCAGCTTAGACGGGCTAGCGGGAGTAACAGATACGCAGTATTTT.

The V gene is TRBV5-6, the J gene TRBJ1-2; D unclear. The CDR3 has 13 amino acids. Trimming cost V 4 bases and J 3 bases, with 10 bases left between them. CDR1 and CDR2 from the germline V gene are SGHDT and YYEEEE. CDR3 sequence: CASSPTEYYGYTF. The DNA of the CDR3 is TGTGCCAGCAGCCCGACTGAGTACTATGGCTACACCTTC.

The count of this clone is one. This rearrangement joins TRBV28 to TRBJ1-1, with D possibly being TRBD1 (6 bases). Trimming took 4 bases from V and 1 from J, leaving 10 bases between them. Germline-derived CDR1 and CDR2 are MDHEN and SYDVKM. This CDR3 region has 14 residues. The CDR3 here is CASSSTGTNTEAFF. The CDR3 region has the DNA TGTGCCAGCAGTTCGACAGGAACGAACACTGAAGCTTTCTTT.

This chain links TRBV28 with TRBJ2-7, with D perhaps TRBD1 (5 bases). The germline V gene has CDR1 MDHEN and CDR2 SYDVKM. The CDR3 sequence is 11 residues long. The ends were cut back, 8 bases at V and 4 bases at J, with 9 bases in the middle. CDR3 coding DNA: TGTGCCAGCGACAGTGGGTACGAGCAGTACTTC. Translation gives CASDSGYEQYF.

The chain employs TRBV7-8 and TRBJ1-4; 8 bases are a match to TRBD1. Germline lookup yields CDR1 SGHVS and CDR2 FQNEAQ. V was clipped by 5 bases and J by 8 bases; unmatched bases: 10. This CDR3 region has 15 residues. CDR3 protein: CASSRDRGRREKLFF. CDR3 in DNA: TGTGCCAGCAGCCGCGACAGGGGCAGGAGGGAAAAACTGTTTTTT.

The chain uses TRBV27 and TRBJ2-1, with 13 bases identical to TRBD2. Trimming cost V 6 bases and J 5 bases; bases outside gene matches: 4. Germline assignment: CDR1 MNHEY and CDR2 SMNVEV (reference sequence). The CDR3 length is 15 residues. CDR3 in DNA: TGTGCCAGCAGCCCAGGGACTAGCGGGAACAATGAGCAGTTCTTC. Residues: CASSPGTSGNNEQFF.

The rearrangement uses TRBV7-2 and TRBJ1-5; TRBD1 might be the D (6 bases). Germline V gives CDR1 SGHTA, CDR2 FQGNSA. The CDR3 sequence is 14 residues long. V was clipped by 3 bases and J by 5 bases, with 11 bases between them. The DNA of the CDR3 is TGTGCCAGCAGCTTCCGGGACATGTATCAGCCCCAGCATTTT. This sequence encodes CASSFRDMYQPQHF. The full variable domain, rest sourced from reference TRBV7-2 and TRBJ1-5, is GAGVSQSPSNKVTEKGKDVELRCDPISGHTALYWYRQSLGQGLEFLIYFQGNSAPDKSGLPSDRFSAERTGGSVSTLTIQRTQQEDSAVYLCASSFRDMYQPQHFGDGTRLSIL.

The J gene is TRBJ2-3, the V gene TRBV7-2, with a weak D call TRBD1 (6 bases). Trimming took off 3 bases at V and 1 base at J, with 11 bases between the two ends. From germline, CDR1 is SGHTA and CDR2 FQGNSA. There are 15 residues in the CDR3. Here the CDR3 reads CASSFRTVGTDTQYF. The CDR3, as DNA: TGTGCCAGCAGCTTTCGGACAGTGGGCACAGATACGCAGTATTTT. Combining the CDR3 with reference TRBV7-2 and TRBJ2-3 gives the whole variable domain GAGVSQSPSNKVTEKGKDVELRCDPISGHTALYWYRQSLGQGLEFLIYFQGNSAPDKSGLPSDRFSAERTGGSVSTLTIQRTQQEDSAVYLCASSFRTVGTDTQYFGPGTRLTVL.

This clone has a single count. The chain has TRBV4-1 and TRBJ1-2; D is perhaps TRBD1 (6 bases). CDR1 and CDR2 (germline): MGHRA, YSYEKL. Trimming shortened V by 1 base and J by 4 bases, and 16 bases separated the two germline ends. CDR3 length: 16 residues. DNA of the CDR3: TGCGCCAGCAGCCAAGTCGTAGGGGGTACGCTCTATGGCTACACCTTC. Its protein product is CASSQVVGGTLYGYTF.

The chain links TRBV6-1 to TRBJ1-1; D might be TRBD1 (5 bases). The CDR3 has 15 residues. V was shortened by 3 bases and J by 4 bases, with 15 bases between the two germline ends. Germline V lookup: CDR1 MNHNS, CDR2 SASEGT. This CDR3 reads CASSDPSGGVTEAFF. CDR3 DNA: TGTGCCAGCAGTGACCCTTCCGGGGGGGTCACTGAAGCTTTCTTT.

The chain couples TRBV28 to TRBJ2-4; TRBD2 aligns across 7 bases. Germline V gene sequence: CDR1 MDHEN, CDR2 SYDVKM. V dropped 2 bases and J dropped 0; count of bases not matched to a gene: 1. The CDR3 covers 15 residues. CDR3 amino acids: CASSLGGVAKNIQYF. CDR3 DNA sequence: TGTGCCAGCAGTTTAGGGGGGGTAGCCAAAAACATTCAGTACTTC.

V and J are TRBV10-1 and TRBJ2-1; 10 nucleotides match TRBD2. The CDR3 totals 14 residues. Germline CDR1 is WNHNN and CDR2 is SYGVQD (reference sequence). V lost 10 bases to trimming and J lost 3 bases; unmatched junction nucleotides: 6. CDR3 residues: CAKVLAGDYNEQFF. The CDR3 region has the DNA TGCGCCAAAGTGCTAGCGGGGGACTACAATGAGCAGTTCTTC.

The chain combines TRBV7-6 with TRBJ2-1; D is unresolved. Trimming took off 5 bases at V and 10 bases at J, with 24 bases between the two ends. The germline CDR1 and CDR2 sequences are SGHVS and FNYEAQ. CDR3 size: 16 residues. The DNA of the CDR3 is TGTGCCAGCAGCCCCTACATCACCCTGACGGCCGGGGAGCAGTTCTTC. Its translation: CASSPYITLTAGEQFF. Using reference TRBV7-6 and TRBJ2-1 for the parts outside the CDR3, the full variable domain is GAGVSQSPRYKVTKRGQDVALRCDPISGHVSLYWYRQALGQGPEFLTYFNYEAQQDKSGLPNDRFSAERPEGSISTLTIQRTEQRDSAMYRCASSPYITLTAGEQFFGPGTRLTVL.

CDR3 DNA: TGCGCCAGCAGTCAATCCCAGATACCCCCCAAAAACATTCAGTACTTC. It is translated as CASSQSQIPPKNIQYF. The V and J genes are TRBV23-1 and TRBJ2-4; D is unresolved. TRBV23-1 is designated an ORF whose function remains uncertain. The CDR3 runs 16 residues. V was cut by 0 bases and J by 2 bases, with 11 bases left in between.

The chain is built from TRBV20-1 and TRBJ2-7; possible D gene TRBD2, 5 bases. This CDR3 has 13 residues. Germline CDR1 DFQATT, CDR2 SNEGSKA (reference sequence). The germline V and J ends were trimmed by 3 bases and 1 base, with 10 bases remaining between them. The CDR3 region is CSASTGESYEQYF. DNA for the CDR3: TGCAGTGCTAGTACCGGGGAGTCCTACGAGCAGTACTTC.

The chain joins TRBV11-3 to TRBJ1-1; D perhaps matches TRBD1 (6 bases). The CDR3 sequence is 15 residues long. Per the germline V gene, CDR1 is SGHNT and CDR2 is YENEEA. The V end was cut by 5 bases, the J end by 5 bases, with 18 bases between. This chain's CDR3 is CASSPGQGWGTEAFF. The CDR3 bases are TGTGCCAGCAGCCCCGGGCAGGGGTGGGGGACTGAAGCTTTCTTT.

This chain joins TRBV15 and TRBJ1-5, with 9 bases lining up with TRBD1. CDR3 size: 15 residues. V shed 0 bases, J shed 6 bases, and the junction held 3 bases outside the gene matches. Germline assignment: CDR1 LNHNV and CDR2 YYDKDF (reference sequence). The CDR3 sequence: CATSREGTGSQPQHF. Written as DNA, the CDR3 is TGTGCCACCAGCAGAGAGGGGACAGGGTCTCAGCCCCAGCATTTT. The complete variable domain, with remaining parts taken from reference TRBV15 and TRBJ1-5, reads DAMVIQNPRYQVTQFGKPVTLSCSQTLNHNVMYWYQQKSSQAPKLLFHYYDKDFNNEADTPDNFQSRRPNTSFCFLDIRSPGLGDTAMYLCATSREGTGSQPQHFGDGTRLSIL.

The gene calls are TRBV6-6 and TRBJ2-7, with TRBD2 identical over 13 bases. The CDR3 runs 15 residues. The ends lost 5 bases at V and 2 bases at J; junction bases unmatched: 3. Per germline, CDR1 MNHNY and CDR2 SVGAGI (reference sequence). DNA of the CDR3: TGTGCCAGCAGTCACGGGACTAGCGGGGCCTACGAGCAGTACGTC. Protein: CASSHGTSGAYEQYV.

This clone was observed a few times. In DNA form, the CDR3 reads TGTGCCAGTAGTATCGGGACAGGGGGCGGCTTGAACACTGAAGCTTTCTTT. Translating it yields CASSIGTGGGLNTEAFF. The rearrangement joins TRBV19 to TRBJ1-1; 12 bases line up with TRBD1. J lost 0 bases, V lost 3 bases, and 5 bases had no gene match. Germline V gene data show CDR1 as LNHDA and CDR2 as SQIVND (reference sequence). CDR3 length equals 17 residues. Supplemented by reference TRBV19 and TRBJ1-1, the full variable domain reads DGGITQSPKYLFRKEGQNVTLSCEQNLNHDAMYWYRQDPGQGLRLIYYSQIVNDFQKGDIAEGYSVSREKKESFPLTVTSAQKNPTAFYLCASSIGTGGGLNTEAFFGQGTRLTVV.

The gene calls are TRBV2 and TRBJ2-2, with 10 bases matching TRBD1. Unmatched junction bases numbered 14, after V lost 6 bases and J lost 4 bases. CDR3 length equals 18 residues. Germline V CDR1 and CDR2: SNHLY, FYNNEI. In nucleotides, the CDR3 is TGTGCCAGCAGGAAGTCGACAGGGGGCCTCATTAGCACCGGGGAGCTGTTTTTT. This codes for CASRKSTGGLISTGELFF.

The J gene is TRBJ2-3, the V gene TRBV2; tentatively, D is TRBD1 (6 bases). Per germline, CDR1 SNHLY and CDR2 FYNNEI. The CDR3 has 13 amino acids. V lost 7 bases to trimming and J lost 4 bases, with 12 bases between them. CDR3 residues: CASIRTEPDTQYF. The CDR3 DNA sequence: TGTGCCAGCATCCGGACAGAGCCAGATACGCAGTATTTT.

The V call is TRBV7-9, the J call TRBJ2-7; D call uncertain. Germline CDR1 is SEHNR and CDR2 is FQNEAQ (reference sequence). This CDR3 has 13 residues. Trimming took 1 base from V and 3 from J, leaving 7 bases between them. The DNA of the CDR3 is TGTGCCAGCAGCTTAGTCGCCAGCTACGAGCAGTACTTC. Protein: CASSLVASYEQYF. The full variable domain, in which reference TRBV7-9 and TRBJ2-7 provide the parts outside the CDR3, is DTGVSQNPRHKITKRGQNVTFRCDPISEHNRLYWYRQTLGQGPEFLTYFQNEAQLEKSRLLSDRFSAERPKGSFSTLEIQRTEQGDSAMYLCASSLVASYEQYFGPGTRLTVT.

With regard to this clone: Relative to the germline gene, one junction end is altered; a read error may explain this. The V and J genes are TRBV24-1 and TRBJ2-3; TRBD2 matches 7 bases. CDR3 length equals 14 residues. The germline gives CDR1 KGHDR, CDR2 SFDVKD. DNA of the CDR3: TGTGCCACGAGTGGGGGGGGGAGCACAGATACGCAGTATTTT. Amino acid sequence: CATSGGGSTDTQYF.

The chain joins TRBV10-3 to TRBJ2-1; 9 bases fit TRBD1. V shed 4 bases, J shed 4 bases, and the junction held 2 bases outside the gene matches. Germline V lookup: CDR1 ENHRY, CDR2 SYGVKD. This CDR3 has 14 amino acids. CDR3: CAISADRGYNEQFF. The CDR3 coding sequence is TGTGCCATCAGTGCGGACAGGGGTTACAATGAGCAGTTCTTC.

CDR3 sequence reads: CASITIGTSGGEEQFF. DNA of the CDR3: TGTGCCAGCATCACCATTGGGACTAGCGGGGGAGAAGAGCAGTTCTTC. The chain couples TRBV6-6 to TRBJ2-1; 14 nucleotides match TRBD2. The CDR3 spans 16 residues. J lost 10 bases, V lost 7 bases, and 12 bases had no gene match. Germline assignment: CDR1 MNHNY and CDR2 SVGAGI (reference sequence).

This clone was seen a few times. The J gene is TRBJ2-7, the V gene TRBV10-3, with D perhaps TRBD2 (6 bases). V was trimmed by 11 bases and J by 3 bases, leaving 17 bases between them. This CDR3 has 13 amino acids. CDR1 is ENHRY, CDR2 SYGVKD, per germline. This chain's CDR3 is CASSGGLSYEQYF. CDR3 bases: TGTGCCTCAAGTGGGGGACTCAGCTACGAGCAGTACTTC.

This clone appeared a single time. This CDR3 reads CASSRQGNYGYTF. CDR3 DNA sequence: TGTGCCAGTAGTCGACAGGGGAACTATGGCTACACCTTC. V is TRBV19 and J is TRBJ1-2; 8 nucleotides align to TRBD1. J lost 2 bases, V lost 5 bases, and 1 base had no gene match. This CDR3 contains 13 residues. From germline, CDR1 is LNHDA and CDR2 SQIVND (reference sequence).

This clone was seen only a few times. The rearrangement links TRBV18 to TRBJ1-1; 8 nucleotides match TRBD1. The germline CDR1 and CDR2 sequences are KGHSH and LQKENI. The CDR3 covers 17 residues. V was clipped by 1 base and J by 0 bases; unmatched bases: 7. DNA of the CDR3: TGTGCCAGCTCACCACGATCAGGGGGCGCGGTGAACACTGAAGCTTTCTTT. This gives the protein CASSPRSGGAVNTEAFF.

This chain uses TRBV29-1 with TRBJ2-1, with D maybe TRBD2 (6 bases). This CDR3 is built from 13 residues. Trimming cost V 4 bases and J 9 bases, with 16 bases left between them. Germline-derived CDR1 and CDR2 are SQVTM and ANQGSEA. CDR3 coding DNA: TGCAGCGTTGTCCCCGGGAGTGGAAGTGAGCAGTTCTTC. Translating gives CSVVPGSGSEQFF.